The 20 T cell receptor beta chains reported below all come from one sample, sequenced in a study of long-term antiretroviral therapy in people with HIV. At the survey level, the v3.0 immunoSEQ assay was run. Here immunoSEQ multiplex PCR was the method, and the copy in TCRdb shows in-frame clones only, minus some. The table includes fewer than 45,000 clones, about 94% detected once. Sequencing was performed on unsorted PBMCs, taken 4.1 years after starting antiretroviral therapy. Receptors originate from a woman aged 50 to 60 with HIV.

The chain's CDR3 is CASSDTAGGYSNQPQHF. DNA of the CDR3: TGTGCCAGCAGTGACACGGCAGGGGGCTATAGCAATCAGCCCCAGCATTTT. This rearrangement joins TRBV6-1 to TRBJ1-5; 8 bases line up with TRBD1. J gave up 0 bases and V 3 bases, and 7 bases lay outside the gene matches. This CDR3 is 17 amino acids long. From germline, CDR1 is MNHNS and CDR2 SASEGT.

V gene TRBV5-6 combines with J gene TRBJ2-1; 13 positions match TRBD2. V lost 2 bases, J lost 4 bases, and 6 bases stayed unmatched. Germline V gene lookup returns CDR1 SGHDT and CDR2 YYEEEE. The CDR3 contains 17 residues. The CDR3 DNA follows: TGTGCCAGCAGCTTTCGACTAGCGGGGGGCTGGTACAATGAGCAGTTCTTC. Encoded protein: CASSFRLAGGWYNEQFF.

This clone occurred once. The rearrangement uses TRBV30 and TRBJ1-3; the match to TRBD1 covers 8 bases. CDR1 is GTSNPN and CDR2 is SVGIG in the germline V gene (reference sequence). With 5 bases clipped from V and 6 bases from J, the junction kept 9 bases outside the gene matches. The CDR3 sequence is 14 residues long. The CDR3 DNA sequence: TGTGCCTGGGGACAGGAGACAGGGGTAAACACCATATATTTT. It is translated as CAWGQETGVNTIYF.

This chain links TRBV5-1 with TRBJ2-7, with 7 bases fitting TRBD1. The CDR3 contains 15 residues. The junction had 10 bases not matched to a gene; V was cut back by 4 bases and J by 3 bases. Germline CDR1 reads SGHRS; CDR2 reads YFSETQ. CDR3 sequence: CASSPKQGTNYEQYF. The CDR3 coding sequence is TGCGCCAGCAGCCCAAAACAGGGGACCAACTACGAGCAGTACTTC.

This CDR3 is CASSYESPGRYGYTF. Here the CDR3 DNA reads TGTGCCAGCAGTTACGAATCTCCAGGCCGCTATGGCTACACCTTC. V and J are TRBV6-6 and TRBJ1-2; no definite D call. Trimming removed 2 bases from V and 4 bases from J, with 14 bases in between. The CDR3 spans 15 residues. CDR1 and CDR2 (germline): MNHNY, SVGAGI (reference sequence).

The count of this clone is one. This rearrangement joins TRBV4-1 to TRBJ2-3; D not certain. The CDR3 totals 18 residues. The V end lost 0 bases, the J end lost 1 base, and 17 bases lay between the germline ends. Germline assignment: CDR1 MGHRA and CDR2 YSYEKL. The CDR3 is CASSQDQVSGSGTDTQYF. The CDR3 DNA follows: TGCGCCAGCAGCCAAGATCAAGTGTCGGGTTCTGGCACAGATACGCAGTATTTT.

V gene TRBV6-1 combines with J gene TRBJ2-4; TRBD1 or TRBD2 may be the D gene (5 bases each). V dropped 0 bases and J dropped 1 base, with 16 bases sitting between them. Germline CDR1 is MNHNS and CDR2 is SASEGT. The CDR3 is 18 residues long. The CDR3 loop is CASSEAHEGWGAKNIQYF. CDR3 nucleotides: TGTGCCAGCAGTGAAGCGCATGAGGGATGGGGGGCCAAAAACATTCAGTACTTC.

About this clone: Germline is not matched at one junction end, which may reflect a read error. The chain couples TRBV7-7 to TRBJ1-1; no definite D call. The CDR3 runs 13 residues. In germline, CDR1 is SSHAT, CDR2 FNYEAQ (reference sequence). CDR3 bases: TGTGCTAGCAGCCTTCGTATGAACACTGAAGCTTTCTTT. It specifies CASSLRMNTEAFF.

This chain links TRBV9 with TRBJ2-3, with D possibly being TRBD1 (5 bases). Trimming took off 2 bases at V and 6 bases at J, with 16 bases between the two ends. The CDR3 extends over 15 amino acids. Germline V lookup: CDR1 SGDLS, CDR2 YYNGEE. This CDR3 is CASSVSPTVPDTQYF. The CDR3 DNA reads TGTGCCAGCAGCGTTTCCCCGACAGTACCTGATACGCAGTATTTT.

This clone was observed a handful of times. The J gene is TRBJ2-7, the V gene TRBV7-9, with D perhaps TRBD1 (6 bases). CDR1 is SEHNR and CDR2 is FQNEAQ in the germline V gene (reference sequence). V was cut by 5 bases and J by 7 bases, with 18 bases left in between. This CDR3 is 14 amino acids long. The CDR3 region is CASSPRWGPLEQYF. CDR3 nucleotides: TGTGCCAGCAGCCCCCGCTGGGGGCCTTTGGAGCAGTACTTC.

J is TRBJ2-7 and V is TRBV19, with no clear D. The CDR3 has 14 residues. Germline CDR1 and CDR2: LNHDA and SQIVND (reference sequence). The germline V and J ends were trimmed by 5 bases and 0 bases, with 11 bases remaining between them. The CDR3 region has the DNA TGTGCCAGTAGTCCGACCGCGAGCTCCTACGAGCAGTACTTC. The encoded protein is CASSPTASSYEQYF.

The rearrangement uses TRBV10-3 and TRBJ1-5, with TRBD1 matching 7 bases. The germline gives CDR1 ENHRY, CDR2 SYGVKD. V lost 0 bases to trimming and J lost 10 bases; unmatched junction nucleotides: 3. The CDR3 is made up of 13 amino acids. The chain's CDR3 is CAISESGGGPQHF. The CDR3 DNA is TGTGCCATCAGTGAGTCGGGAGGGGGCCCCCAGCATTTT.

This chain connects TRBV6-5 to TRBJ2-7; possible D gene TRBD2, 5 bases. There are 12 residues in the CDR3. The V end lost 4 bases, the J end lost 7 bases, and 11 bases lay between the germline ends. Germline V gene data show CDR1 as MNHEY and CDR2 as SVGAGI. The DNA of the CDR3 is TGTGCCAGCAGTTTGATAGCGAGAGAGCAGTACTTC. Encoded protein: CASSLIAREQYF.

The chain carries TRBV18 and TRBJ2-7; D gene unclear. V lost 4 bases, J lost 5 bases, and 18 bases lay in between. The CDR3 spans 15 residues. The germline V gene encodes CDR1 KGHSH and CDR2 LQKENI. The CDR3: CASSLVSTTYHEQYF. In DNA form, the CDR3 reads TGTGCCAGCTCACTGGTGTCCACGACGTACCACGAGCAGTACTTC.

The rearrangement joins TRBV19 to TRBJ1-6, with D unresolved. Germline V gene sequence: CDR1 LNHDA, CDR2 SQIVND (reference sequence). V was clipped by 3 bases and J by 3 bases, with 6 bases between them. The CDR3 has 14 residues. CDR3 sequence reads: CASSIAHYNSPLHF. CDR3 DNA: TGTGCCAGTAGTATTGCCCACTATAATTCACCCCTCCACTTT.

V usage is TRBV30 and J usage is TRBJ1-5, with D uncertain. The CDR3 totals 14 residues. Germline V gene data show CDR1 as GTSNPN and CDR2 as SVGIG (reference sequence). The ends were cut back, 1 base at V and 1 base at J, with 8 bases in the middle. The CDR3 reads CAWSAGSSNQPQHF. In DNA, the CDR3 is TGTGCCTGGAGTGCCGGGTCCAGCAATCAGCCCCAGCATTTT.

This CDR3 reads CASSPYPGQGTEQYF. The CDR3 coding sequence is TGCGCCAGCAGCCCATATCCGGGACAGGGAACCGAGCAGTACTTC. The chain is built from TRBV4-1 and TRBJ2-7, with 9 bases aligning to TRBD1. Per germline, CDR1 MGHRA and CDR2 YSYEKL. Trimming took 4 bases from V and 6 from J; bases not matched to a gene: 10. This CDR3 contains 15 residues.

This clone was detected a few times. The V call is TRBV4-1, the J call TRBJ2-5; possibly TRBD2 for D (6 bases). Germline CDR1 reads MGHRA; CDR2 reads YSYEKL. CDR3 length: 12 residues. V lost 5 bases and J 4 bases, leaving 8 bases between the germline ends. CDR3 coding DNA: TGCGCCAGCAGCGGAGGGAGAGAGACCCAGTACTTC. Amino acids: CASSGGRETQYF.

This sequence joins TRBV14 and TRBJ1-2; D remains unclear. Germline V gene sequence: CDR1 SGHDN, CDR2 FVKESK. V lost 1 base and J lost 4, with 4 bases in between. The CDR3 is 12 amino acids. In nucleotides, the CDR3 is TGTGCCAGCAGCCAAGGGGGCTATGGCTACACCTTC. It translates to CASSQGGYGYTF.

The rearrangement uses TRBV7-2 and TRBJ2-3, with 9 bases aligning to TRBD2. Looked up from germline, CDR1 is SGHTA and CDR2 is FQGNSA. After removal of 1 base from V and 4 bases from J, the junction contained 12 bases not matched to a gene. The CDR3 contains 18 residues. The CDR3 here is CASSLEPSTSGLADTQYF. The CDR3 bases are TGTGCCAGCAGCTTAGAACCCAGCACTAGCGGGCTTGCAGATACGCAGTATTTT.